This is a list of T cell receptor beta chains from one sample in a study of PD-L1 blockade in urothelial cancer. The assay was immunoSEQ multiplex PCR, and TCRdb's table has in-frame clones only and misses some. The profile shows roughly 56,000 clones, approximately 80% of them singletons. The sample here was PBMCs, taken around atezolizumab (anti-PD-L1) treatment. The receptor source for this set is a man between 70 and 80 years old with urothelial cancer. CDR3s include the opening cysteine and the closing phenylalanine or tryptophan. The D gene is left open where the match is weak. The size entry is marked missing in some rows and otherwise reads once, few, many or a size class.

>TRBJ2-1|.|.|TRBV7-2
CASSLVRDEQFF
TGTGCCAGCAGCTTAGTCAGGGATGAGCAGTTCTTC
>TRBJ2-1|once|TRBD1|TRBV19
CASSFSGTGLILDNEQFF
TGTGCCAGTAGTTTTTCCGGGACAGGGTTGATATTGGACAATGAGCAGTTCTTC
>TRBJ1-5|.|.|TRBV28
CASSLTPSSGREPQHF
TGTGCCAGCAGTTTAACGCCGAGCAGTGGGAGGGAGCCCCAGCATTTT
>TRBJ2-3|.|.|TRBV2
CATSGNTQYF
TGTGCCACCTCGGGAAATACGCAGTATTTT
>TRBJ1-2|.|TRBD1|TRBV6-1
CASRPPGQVYGYTF
TGTGCCAGCCGCCCCCCGGGACAGGTCTATGGCTACACCTTC
>TRBJ1-1|.|.|TRBV2
CASSEGRWENTEAFF
TGTGCCAGCAGTGAGGGGAGGTGGGAGAACACTGAAGCTTTCTTT
>TRBJ2-5|.|TRBD2|TRBV2
CASGEGGRFGETQYF
TGTGCCAGCGGAGAGGGCGGGAGATTCGGAGAGACCCAGTACTTC
>TRBJ1-2|.|.|TRBV19
CASSMDTRRGYTF
TGTGCCAGTAGTATGGACACGCGGCGAGGCTACACCTTC
>TRBJ2-1|.|.|TRBV5-1
CASRGQLGVYNEQFF
TGCGCCAGCAGGGGACAACTTGGGGTTTACAATGAGCAGTTCTTC
>TRBJ1-5|.|TRBD1|TRBV30
CAWGQGSEQPQHF
TGTGCCTGGGGACAGGGTTCCGAGCAGCCCCAGCATTTT
>TRBJ2-3|.|.|TRBV6-1
CASSSTGDTQYF
TGTGCCAGCAGCTCGACAGGAGATACGCAGTATTTT
>TRBJ2-7|few|.|TRBV5-1
CASSLDASSYEQYF
TGCGCCAGCAGCTTGGACGCCAGCTCCTACGAGCAGTACTTC
>TRBJ2-3|few|TRBD2|TRBV12-5
CASGLRGEVSSGRDITDTQYF
TGTGCTAGTGGTTTGCGTGGTGAGGTCTCTAGCGGGAGGGACATCACAGATACGCAGTATTTT
>TRBJ1-5|.|.|TRBV18
CASSPQGDYQPQHF
TGTGCCAGCTCACCACAGGGGGATTATCAGCCCCAGCATTTT
>TRBJ1-4|.|.|TRBV6-5
CASSQGGDFNEKLFF
TGTGCCAGCAGTCAGGGCGGGGACTTTAATGAAAAACTGTTTTTT
>TRBJ2-7|.|TRBD1|TRBV19
CASSNDRVSGEQYF
TGTGCCAGTAGTAACGACAGGGTCTCTGGCGAGCAGTACTTC
>TRBJ2-7|.|.|TRBV2
CASSEGSLSYEQYF
TGTGCCAGCAGTGAAGGGAGTTTGAGCTACGAGCAGTACTTC
>TRBJ2-2|once|.|TRBV7-3
CASSLGVARNTGELFF
TGTGCCAGCAGCTTAGGAGTAGCTCGGAACACCGGGGAGCTGTTTTTT
>TRBJ2-7|.|.|TRBV9
CASSVDEYEQYF
TGTGCCAGCAGCGTAGATGAGTACGAGCAGTACTTC
>TRBJ1-3|.|.|TRBV4-2
CASSQLQSSGNTIYF
TGTGCCAGCAGCCAACTACAGAGCTCTGGAAACACCATATATTTT
>TRBJ2-7|medium-sized|.|TRBV9
CASSSGTGLYEQYF
TGTGCCAGCAGCTCAGGGACGGGACTCTACGAGCAGTACTTC
>TRBJ2-1|.|TRBD2|TRBV7-2
CASSQQAGGPPYNEQFF
TGTGCCAGCAGCCAACAAGCGGGAGGGCCGCCCTACAATGAGCAGTTCTTC